This T cell receptor beta chain was sequenced during a study of shared clonotypes between healthy human individuals (dated by TCRdb to about 2020). Some background on the complete study: A couple of women and a few men aged 18 to 49 years were included in the cohort. For each donor, CD4 naive and CD4 memory were each given three plates, CD8 naive was given two plates, and CD8 memory was given one plate. Blood TCR repertoires of roughly 5 healthy adults were deeply sequenced to estimate repertoire size and the extent of clonotype sharing between individuals. To increase sequencing depth and limit assay-specific biases, different laboratories used diverse techniques to prepare libraries and sequence TCR repertoires. Leukapheresis yielded between about 0.9 and 8.9 billion PBMCs per donor.

The donors were healthy, HIV-negative adults who had no recently reported acute infections or vaccinations. Every donor was a Caucasian adult residing in Nashville, Tennessee, USA. CD4+ T cells were enriched by magnetic negative selection, after which naive cells were positively selected on CD45RA and the negative fraction was taken as the memory subset. Blood was obtained by leukapheresis, after which PBMCs were separated by Ficoll-Histopaque density gradient centrifugation and cryopreserved in liquid nitrogen vapor phase. Purity and quantity of every magnetically sorted T cell population were checked by analytical flow cytometry. From each sorted fraction, genomic DNA was isolated and quantified by UV absorbance on a Nanodrop 2000c. TCR CDR3 regions were amplified from genomic DNA by multiplex PCR using the deep immunoSEQ assay. Genomic DNA extracted from each cell subset was distributed evenly over all wells of several immunoSEQ 96-well plates, and each plate served as one replicate. For sorted subsets, each replicate PCR was loaded with around 220 ng genomic DNA, equivalent to some 27,000 T cell genomes. Purified libraries were quantified with a Qubit 3.0 fluorometer, sized on a Bioanalyzer 2100, and re-quantified with the KAPA Library Quantification kit. Each immunoSEQ 96-well plate was sequenced on its own single-read 150-cycle Illumina NextSeq 550 flow cell. Processing in the source paper ran as follows. The immunoSEQ output contained only junctional sequences without quality scores, so filtering could not match that applied to full-length reads. To assign V/J genes and CDR3, sequences were annotated using PyIR, a Python wrapper for IgBLAST v1.9, with IMGT germline references. Reads were filtered out if the reads had weak V/J assignments (E-value above 1e-6), no CDR3, stop codons, out-of-frame junctions, or ambiguous translated residues. V3J clonotypes were defined as sequences sharing the same inferred V gene, J gene, and CDR3 amino acid sequence. To compute the percentage overlap between repertoires, the number of shared unique clonotypes was divided by the size of the smaller repertoire. RTK rarefaction, the Chao1 estimator, and Recon v2.1 estimates of unobserved clonotypes were used to assess repertoire richness. For all TCRbeta clonotypes obtained by the gDNA method from a few donors, generation probabilities were computed with OLGA. The immuneACCESS repertoire file appears here via TCRdb, limited to in-frame rearrangements. These files lack a portion of the clones; in checked studies, under half of the deficit traces to unresolved V genes, and the cause of the others is not known. V and J calls and clone size follow that table, whereas D and trimming were derived from the DNA. The sample table holds roughly 2.5 million clones, of which around nine tenths were seen once. The ten largest clones capture roughly 0.13% of the sample.

Of note for this clone: Its antigen remains undetermined. Qualities for individual bases were not recorded, and no much larger clone is one base off.

Results and caveats for the whole study, not just this receptor: Naive subsets generally had larger estimated clonotype richness than memory subsets did. Across a handful of donors, around 5% of naive CD4, more than 3% of naive CD8, about 2% of memory CD4, and 0.4% of memory CD8 clonotypes were shared. The genetic and exposure-history diversity represented was limited by the small number of donors. Higher generation probabilities were observed for clonotypes shared by all four sorted-subset donors than for non-shared clonotypes. Rarefaction of sorted-subset datasets indicated incomplete sequencing despite the large sequencing depth. Based on pairwise subsampling, the degree of clonotype sharing among donors was expected to be affected by sequencing depth. Sampling was restricted to blood, and TCR repertoires in tissue are likely to differ from TCR repertoires in blood.

Unmatched junction bases come to 9, with V trimmed by 4 bases and J by 5 bases. The CDR3 runs 15 amino acids, cysteine and phenylalanine included. The only DNA kept is the CDR3, 45 bases in frame from the first base. Based on the germline V gene, the CDR1 and CDR2 sequences are SGHRS and YFSETQ. The material sequenced was naive CD4+ T cells sorted from blood. The cell subset or site tag for this specimen amounts to: CD45RA+ positively selected. The chain is encoded by TRBV5-1 joined to TRBJ2-1; TRBD2 agrees with 7 junctional bases. The sequence was obtained from a man aged 18 to 29 in good health. CDR3 reads: CASSGPMAGDNEQFF. The DNA reads TGCGCCAGCAGCGGTCCGATGGCGGGGGACAATGAGCAGTTCTTC. This CDR3, with the reference TRBV5-1 and TRBJ2-1 proteins standing in past its ends, gives the full variable domain KAGVTQTPRYLIKTRGQQVTLSCSPISGHRSVSWYQQTPGQGLQFLFEYFSETQRNKGNFPGRFSGRQFSNSRSEMNVSTLELGDSALYLCASSGPMAGDNEQFFGPGTRLTVL.